The rows below give T cell receptor beta chains drawn from one sample of a study. One entry per CDR3 protein results from TCRdb running MiXCR on the 5' RACE reads. The table includes over 55,000 distinct CDR3 sequences, around 26% detected once. Sequenced material: tumor-infiltrating memory CD4+ T cells sorted from the breast tumor. The origin of the receptors is a female donor with breast cancer. CDR3s include the opening cysteine and the closing phenylalanine or tryptophan. The order of the fields is D gene, V gene, J gene, clone size, CDR3 DNA, CDR3 protein. The D gene is left open where the match is weak. Clone sizes are given selectively: once, few, many, or a class where the clone is expanded.

>.|TRBV7-2|TRBJ1-6|.
TGTGCCAGCACCGTTCCTGGGACCGGTCTGGGCCCCCTCCACTTT
CASTVPGTGLGPLHF
>.|TRBV18|TRBJ2-5|.
TGTGCCAGCTCGTCCTCCGCCGAGACCCAGTACTTC
CASSSSAETQYF
>.|TRBV7-2|TRBJ1-2|few
TGTGCCAGCAGCTTAGATCGGTCGAGCGGCTACACCTTC
CASSLDRSSGYTF
>.|TRBV2|TRBJ2-1|.
TGTGCCAGCAACGAAAACCCCTACAATGAGCAGTTCTTC
CASNENPYNEQFF
>.|TRBV28|TRBJ2-2|.
TGTGCCAGCAGCCCCACAAGCACCGGGGAGCTGTTTTTT
CASSPTSTGELFF
>TRBD1|TRBV5-1|TRBJ1-4|.
TGCGCCAGCGCGGGGACAGTGGATAAAAAACTGTTTTTT
CASAGTVDKKLFF
>.|TRBV20-1|TRBJ2-3|.
TGCAGTGTTATTCCTCGCGGGCGAGTCACAGATACGCAGTATTTT
CSVIPRGRVTDTQYF
>TRBD1|TRBV6-5|TRBJ2-7|many
TGTGCCAGCAAGTACTACCCCCAGGGGGCTTACGAGCAGTACTTC
CASKYYPQGAYEQYF
>.|TRBV7-2|TRBJ2-5|.
TGTGCCAGCAGCATGCTCCAAGAGACCCAGTACTTC
CASSMLQETQYF
>.|TRBV6-2/TRBV6-3|TRBJ2-5|.
TGTGCCAGCAGAATGAGGGGGGAGACCCAGTACTTC
CASRMRGETQYF
>.|TRBV15|TRBJ2-7|many
TGTGCCACCAGCTTCAGTCAAGGTGGGCACGAGCAGTACTTC
CATSFSQGGHEQYF
>.|TRBV6-5|TRBJ2-7|.
TGTGCCAGCAGTTATGTTACAGGGATTTTCTCCGAGCAGTACTTC
CASSYVTGIFSEQYF
>TRBD1|TRBV4-3|TRBJ1-2|many
TGCGCCAGCAGCCCGGGGACAGGGACTAACTATGGCTACACCTTC
CASSPGTGTNYGYTF
>.|TRBV5-1|TRBJ2-5|.
TGCGCCAGCAGCCGATCCGACACGGCGGGGGAGACCCAGTACTTC
CASSRSDTAGETQYF
>.|TRBV12-3/TRBV12-4|TRBJ2-5|.
TGTGCCAGCAGTTTATCGGCAGGGGAGACCCAGTACTTC
CASSLSAGETQYF
>TRBD1|TRBV6-2/TRBV6-3|TRBJ2-5|few
TGTGCCAGCAGGACGGACAGGGGGCGAGAGACCCAGTACTTC
CASRTDRGRETQYF
>TRBD2|TRBV28|TRBJ2-7|.
TGTGCCAGCAGTTTAATAGGTGAGAGCGGGAGGGACGAGCAGTACTTC
CASSLIGESGRDEQYF
>TRBD1|TRBV28|TRBJ1-1|few
TGTGCCAGCAGCCCCTACAGGGGGAAGGAGGACACTGAAGCTTTCTTT
CASSPYRGKEDTEAFF
>.|TRBV5-4|TRBJ2-2|.
TGTGCCAGCAGCTTGGGACCTGGACGAACGTCGGGGGAGCTGTTTTTT
CASSLGPGRTSGELFF
>.|TRBV2|TRBJ1-1|.
TGTGCCAGCAGTCTGACAGAAGCTTTCTTT
CASSLTEAFF
>.|TRBV6-6|TRBJ1-1|many
TGTGCCAGCAGTTACTCGGCCGGAAACACTGAAGCTTTCTTT
CASSYSAGNTEAFF
>.|TRBV6-2/TRBV6-3|TRBJ1-1|.
TGTGCCAGCACCCCGGGAGGGAAACGGGAAGCTTTCTTT
CASTPGGKREAFF
>.|TRBV5-1|TRBJ2-3|.
TGCGCCAGCAGGCAGACTAGCACAGATACGCAGTATTTT
CASRQTSTDTQYF
>TRBD1|TRBV6-6|TRBJ1-4|few
TGTGCCAGCAGTTCGGGACAGGGTGGCACTAATGAAAAACTGTTTTTT
CASSSGQGGTNEKLFF
>.|TRBV20-1|TRBJ1-3|.
TGCAGTGCTTTAGACGGGGGCGCTGGGAACACCATATATTTT
CSALDGGAGNTIYF
>.|TRBV29-1|TRBJ1-1|few
TGCAGCGTTTTTGGGGGCGCGACTGAAGCTTTCTTT
CSVFGGATEAFF
>TRBD2|TRBV10-3|TRBJ2-5|few
TGTGCCATCAGTGAGAAACTAGCGGGGGTACAAGAGACCCAGTACTTC
CAISEKLAGVQETQYF
>TRBD2|TRBV7-8|TRBJ2-6|.
TGTGCCAGCAGCTCCCCCGGAGCGGGAGATGGGGCCAACGTCCTGACTTTC
CASSSPGAGDGANVLTF
>.|TRBV6-5|TRBJ1-2|.
TGTGCCAGCAGTAGACGGAGGACCCTCAATAACTATGGCTACACCTTC
CASSRRRTLNNYGYTF
>TRBD1|TRBV18|TRBJ1-1|.
TGTGCCAGCTCACCGACAGGGAGGAACACTGAAGCTTTCTTT
CASSPTGRNTEAFF
>TRBD2|TRBV3-1|TRBJ2-2|few
TGTGCCAGCAGCCCCCGGACTAGTGTGGCCGGGGAGCTGTTTTTT
CASSPRTSVAGELFF
>TRBD1|TRBV4-3|TRBJ1-5|once
TGCGCCAGCAGCCAAGACAATGGACAGGGGCAGCAGCCCCAGCGTTTT
CASSQDNGQGQQPQRF
>.|TRBV5-4|TRBJ1-2|.
TGTGCCAGCAGGGTCGACAGTTATGGCTACACCTTC
CASRVDSYGYTF
>.|TRBV7-2|TRBJ2-7|.
TGTGCCAGCAGCCCACGGACGCAAAGTGAGCAGTACTTC
CASSPRTQSEQYF
>TRBD1|TRBV6-5|TRBJ2-1|few
TGTGCCAGCAGGCGACAGGGTCCTAATGAGCAGTTCTTC
CASRRQGPNEQFF
>.|TRBV5-1|TRBJ1-1|few
TGCGCCAGCAGCTTAGCGGCTAACACTGAAGCTTTCTTT
CASSLAANTEAFF
>.|TRBV4-1|TRBJ1-2|few
TGCGCCAGCAGCCTGATGCAAAACTATGGCTACACCTTC
CASSLMQNYGYTF
>TRBD1|TRBV28|TRBJ2-1|once
TGTGCCAGCAGTTTAGGGCAGGGGGCCGGGGATGGGCAGTTCTTC
CASSLGQGAGDGQFF
>.|TRBV7-8|TRBJ2-1|few
TGTGCCAGCAGCCTAAGGATGGTAGACAATGAGCAGTTCTTC
CASSLRMVDNEQFF
>.|TRBV11-2|TRBJ1-2|few
TGTGCCAGCAGCTTAAACTCCGACGGAAGGAACTATGGCTACACCTTC
CASSLNSDGRNYGYTF
>.|TRBV28|TRBJ1-1|.
TGTGCCAGCAGTTTATCCGGTGGGGTGGGCAGGCGGAACACTGAAGCTTTCTTT
CASSLSGGVGRRNTEAFF
>.|TRBV6-1|TRBJ1-1|.
TGTGCCAGCAGTGAATACAGATACACTGAAGCTTTCTTT
CASSEYRYTEAFF
>TRBD2|TRBV28|TRBJ2-1|few
TGTGCCAGCGGGACGTTGGGCGGGAGGACCTACAATGAGCAGTTCTTC
CASGTLGGRTYNEQFF
>TRBD1|TRBV20-1|TRBJ1-6|.
TGCAGTGCTCCCCCCCGACCGGGACAGAGTTCACCCCTCCACTTT
CSAPPRPGQSSPLHF
>.|TRBV7-2|TRBJ1-3|.
TGTGCCAGCAGCTTAAGTGGTCCGTCCTCTGGAAACACCATACATTTT
CASSLSGPSSGNTIHF
>.|TRBV6-6|TRBJ2-7|.
TGTGCCAGTATACAGGGCGGGGGCTACGAGCAGTACTTC
CASIQGGGYEQYF
>.|TRBV5-1|TRBJ2-2|few
TGCGCCAGCAGCTTGATTGAATCGGGGGAGCTGTTTTTT
CASSLIESGELFF
>.|TRBV10-2|TRBJ2-1|.
TGCGCCAGCAGTCCGTATTTCAATGAGCAGTTCTTC
CASSPYFNEQFF
>.|TRBV20-1|TRBJ2-7|.
TGCAGTGCTAGAATGCCGGGTGGTACCGACTCCTACGAGCAGTACTTC
CSARMPGGTDSYEQYF
>.|TRBV28|TRBJ1-4|.
TGTGCCAGCAGCCCGCCCTTGCGGGGTAATGAAAAACTGTTTTTT
CASSPPLRGNEKLFF
>TRBD1|TRBV5-1|TRBJ1-1|many
TGCGCCAGCAGCCTGCTGGACAGGGGTGGCACTGAAGCTTTCTTT
CASSLLDRGGTEAFF
>.|TRBV7-6|TRBJ1-1|.
TGTGCCAGCAGCACACAGGGAGTGAACACTGAAGCTTTCTTT
CASSTQGVNTEAFF
>.|TRBV6-5|TRBJ1-5|many
TGTGCCAGCAGTTACAGGAGGCAGCAGAATCAGCCCCAGCATTTT
CASSYRRQQNQPQHF
>TRBD2|TRBV10-2|TRBJ2-2|few
TGCGCCAGCAGTAGAAGGGGCGGGGGGGCCGCCGGGGAGCTGTTTTTT
CASSRRGGGAAGELFF
>.|TRBV6-2/TRBV6-3|TRBJ1-5|.
TGTGCCAGCAGTCCCGACACCCTTAGCAATCAGCCCCAGCATTTT
CASSPDTLSNQPQHF